These T cell receptor beta chains were read from a single sample in a study of T-cell reconstitution after alpha-beta-depleted transplantation in children. MiXCR, applied by TCRdb to the PCR reads, yields one record per CDR3 protein. The repertoire holds hundreds of thousands of distinct CDR3 sequences, with 10% to 15% as singletons. The starting material was PBMCs, mostly from graft donor cells, obtained 360 days after TCRalphabeta/CD19-depleted stem cell transplant. The source of these receptors is a male patient between 5 and 17 years old who had a stem cell transplant for acute myeloid leukemia, so the T cells may come from the graft donor. Both conserved end residues are part of each CDR3. The order of the fields is V gene, clone size, D gene, J gene, CDR3 DNA, CDR3 protein. D genes are given only for firm matches. A row's size may be missing; if present it is once, few, many or a size class.

>TRBV7-7|few|-|TRBJ1-2
TGTGCTAGCAGCTGCGACCGGGCCTTCTATGGCTACACCTTC
CASSCDRAFYGYTF
>TRBV5-1|few|TRBD2|TRBJ2-4
TGCGCCAGCAGCTTGGCCGGTAGCGGGTTAGCCAAAAACATTCAGTACTTC
CASSLAGSGLAKNIQYF
>TRBV5-1|many|TRBD1|TRBJ1-5
TGCGCCAGCAGCTTGGGACAGGGGAACAATCAGCCCCAGCATTTT
CASSLGQGNNQPQHF
>TRBV9|few|-|TRBJ2-1
TGTGCCAGCAGCGTAGGGGGCAGCACCTATAACAATGAGCAGTTCTTC
CASSVGGSTYNNEQFF
>TRBV3-1|-|-|TRBJ1-1
TGTGCCTTCAGCTACCCCGGAGGAGCGAACACTGAAGCTTTCTTT
CAFSYPGGANTEAFF
>TRBV18|few|TRBD1|TRBJ2-3
TGTGCCAGCTCACGCGACAGGGAACGCACAGATACGCAGTATTTT
CASSRDRERTDTQYF
>TRBV11-2|-|TRBD2|TRBJ2-3
TGTGCCAGCAGCCGGATGGTAGCGGGAGGGACAGATACGCAGTATTTT
CASSRMVAGGTDTQYF
>TRBV5-7|-|TRBD2|TRBJ2-7
TGTGCCAGCAGCCCACTAGCGGGAGGCGAGCAGTACTTC
CASSPLAGGEQYF
>TRBV20-1|-|-|TRBJ2-7
TGCAGTGCTAGACTAGGGGCTACCGCCTACGAGCAGTACTTC
CSARLGATAYEQYF
>TRBV15|few|TRBD2|TRBJ2-7
TGTGCCACCTCGGTCAGCGGGACCCCCGACGAGCAGTACTTC
CATSVSGTPDEQYF
>TRBV9|few|-|TRBJ2-5
TGTGCCAGCAGCTTCACTTCGGGACAGACCCAGTACTTC
CASSFTSGQTQYF
>TRBV4-2|-|-|TRBJ2-7
TGTGCCAGCAGCCAAGATGGGTTCTACGAGCAGTACTTC
CASSQDGFYEQYF
>TRBV29-1|many|-|TRBJ2-5
TGCAGCGTTGGGGGGGTGGAAGAGACCCAGTACTTC
CSVGGVEETQYF
>TRBV20-1|few|-|TRBJ2-5
TGCAGTGCTCTTTGGGTTCTCCGCGGGGAGACCCAGTACTTC
CSALWVLRGETQYF
>TRBV29-1|-|TRBD2|TRBJ2-3
TGCAGCGTTGCCGGGACTAGCGGGAGGAATGTGAGGACAGATACGCAGTATTTT
CSVAGTSGRNVRTDTQYF
>TRBV29-1|few|-|TRBJ2-7
TGCAGCCTTGGGCCCCAGGGGAGCTACGAGCAGTACTTC
CSLGPQGSYEQYF
>TRBV4-3|few|-|TRBJ2-2
TGCGCCAGCAGCCAAGTGGACGGGACGGCCGGGGAGCTGTTTTTT
CASSQVDGTAGELFF
>TRBV4-3|many|TRBD2|TRBJ2-1
TGCGCCAGCAGCCAGGTGTTTACTAGCGGGGGGGACAATGAGCAGTTCTTC
CASSQVFTSGGDNEQFF
>TRBV4-3|few|TRBD2|TRBJ2-2
TGCGCCAGCAGCCACGACTACTCTAGCGGGGTGAACACCGGGGAGCTGTTTTTT
CASSHDYSSGVNTGELFF
>TRBV20-1|-|-|TRBJ2-6
TGCAGTGCTAGTTTAGCCAGGGTAACCTTAGGGGCCAACGTCCTGACTTTC
CSASLARVTLGANVLTF
>TRBV5-1|few|-|TRBJ2-5
TGCGCCAGCAGCGCAGGGATCCAGACCCAGTACTTC
CASSAGIQTQYF
>TRBV7-7|-|-|TRBJ1-3
TGTGCTAGCAGCTTAGGGCCGAGCTCTGGAAACACCATATATTTT
CASSLGPSSGNTIYF
>TRBV29-1|-|-|TRBJ2-3
TGCAGCGTTGTTCACTCTTCAGATACGCAGTATTTT
CSVVHSSDTQYF
>TRBV20-1|-|-|TRBJ2-1
TGCAGTGCTATGACCGGGCAGTACAATGAGCAGTTCTTC
CSAMTGQYNEQFF
>TRBV28|many|TRBD1|TRBJ2-2
TGTGCCAGCAGAAGTGACAGGGTGGCCGGGGAGCTGTTTTTT
CASRSDRVAGELFF
>TRBV7-3|once|-|TRBJ2-3
TGTGCCAGCAGTTTTACCCGGATAGAACCTGGGACGAGCACAGATACGCAGTATTTT
CASSFTRIEPGTSTDTQYF
>TRBV28|few|-|TRBJ2-7
TGTGCCAGCAGTTTTTACCTCTACGAGCAGTACTTC
CASSFYLYEQYF
>TRBV9|-|-|TRBJ1-3
TGTGCCAGCAGCGTAGGGCCGAGGCATCACTTTGGAAACACCATATATTTT
CASSVGPRHHFGNTIYF
>TRBV28|few|-|TRBJ2-3
TGTGCCAGCAGTTTAGGAATAGCTCTTAGCACAGATACGCAGTATTTT
CASSLGIALSTDTQYF
>TRBV6-2/TRBV6-3|few|-|TRBJ1-5
TGTGCCAGCAGTTACATTGGGATAAGCAATCAGCCCCAGCATTTT
CASSYIGISNQPQHF
>TRBV7-9|few|TRBD1|TRBJ2-3
TGTGCCAGCAGCGGACGTCGACAGGGTATTACAGATACGCAGTATTTT
CASSGRRQGITDTQYF
>TRBV2|many|-|TRBJ2-2
TGTGCCAGCAGTTTGAGAGGTTCGGGCACCGGGGAGCTGTTTTTT
CASSLRGSGTGELFF
>TRBV6-2/TRBV6-3|-|-|TRBJ2-3
TGTGCCAGCATGGAGAACTTTTATACGCAGTATTTT
CASMENFYTQYF
>TRBV20-1|-|TRBD2|TRBJ2-5
TGCAGTGCTAGAGCGAGCGGGGCGTCGGGGACCCAGTACTTC
CSARASGASGTQYF
>TRBV7-3|many|TRBD2|TRBJ2-1
TGTGCCAGCAGCCTAAGTGGGGGACTAGCGGGAAGAATCTACAATGAGCAGTTCTTC
CASSLSGGLAGRIYNEQFF
>TRBV12-3/TRBV12-4|many|-|TRBJ2-3
TGTGCCAGCAGTTTGGAACTCGGCGGGACGAAAGATACGCAGTATTTT
CASSLELGGTKDTQYF